What follows describes a single T cell receptor (beta chain). Antigen: not known. TCRdb keeps only in-frame clones here, not all; method: immunoSEQ multiplex PCR. The sample contains a few hundred thousand clones, 97% of which appear only once. The sample originates from a study of shared clonotypes between healthy human individuals. The study, taken as a whole, reports: Compared with clonotypes that all four donors shared, non-shared clonotypes had lower generation probabilities.

With 4 bases removed from V and 0 bases from J, the gap between germline ends came to 14 bases. The length of the CDR3 is 16 residues. The chain has TRBV5-3 and TRBJ2-1; D remains unclear. TRBV5-3 is given ORF status, its function remaining uncertain. The sequence derives from a woman in her twenties or thirties in good health. Sequencing input: naive CD4+ T cells sorted from blood. Subset indicated: CD45RA+ positively selected. In nucleotides, the CDR3 is TGTGCCAGAAGCCGTGAATTACAGAGCTCCTACAATGAGCAGTTCTTC. This gives the protein CARSRELQSSYNEQFF.